This T cell receptor beta chain was recovered during a study of T cell clonotyping in hematopoietic cell transplantation. Trimming stripped 3 bases from V and 0 bases from J, with 12 bases between. The germline V gene has CDR1 GTSNPN and CDR2 SVGIG (reference sequence). The CDR3 is 15 residues long. Here immunoSEQ multiplex PCR was the method, and the copy in TCRdb shows in-frame clones only, minus some. In the table there are roughly 4,500 clones, approximately 94% of which are singletons. This sample comprised peripheral blood mononuclear cells, obtained 30 days after allogeneic stem cell transplant. The receptor was isolated from a male patient in his 70s who had an allogeneic stem cell transplant from an unrelated donor, so T cells may come from the graft donor. Some clones in this sample may be carry-over from other donors' samples. V is TRBV30 and J is TRBJ1-3; D is unresolved. CDR3 DNA sequence: TGTGCCTGGAGCGTTGCACTGAACTCTGGAAACACCATATATTTT. This encodes CAWSVALNSGNTIYF.